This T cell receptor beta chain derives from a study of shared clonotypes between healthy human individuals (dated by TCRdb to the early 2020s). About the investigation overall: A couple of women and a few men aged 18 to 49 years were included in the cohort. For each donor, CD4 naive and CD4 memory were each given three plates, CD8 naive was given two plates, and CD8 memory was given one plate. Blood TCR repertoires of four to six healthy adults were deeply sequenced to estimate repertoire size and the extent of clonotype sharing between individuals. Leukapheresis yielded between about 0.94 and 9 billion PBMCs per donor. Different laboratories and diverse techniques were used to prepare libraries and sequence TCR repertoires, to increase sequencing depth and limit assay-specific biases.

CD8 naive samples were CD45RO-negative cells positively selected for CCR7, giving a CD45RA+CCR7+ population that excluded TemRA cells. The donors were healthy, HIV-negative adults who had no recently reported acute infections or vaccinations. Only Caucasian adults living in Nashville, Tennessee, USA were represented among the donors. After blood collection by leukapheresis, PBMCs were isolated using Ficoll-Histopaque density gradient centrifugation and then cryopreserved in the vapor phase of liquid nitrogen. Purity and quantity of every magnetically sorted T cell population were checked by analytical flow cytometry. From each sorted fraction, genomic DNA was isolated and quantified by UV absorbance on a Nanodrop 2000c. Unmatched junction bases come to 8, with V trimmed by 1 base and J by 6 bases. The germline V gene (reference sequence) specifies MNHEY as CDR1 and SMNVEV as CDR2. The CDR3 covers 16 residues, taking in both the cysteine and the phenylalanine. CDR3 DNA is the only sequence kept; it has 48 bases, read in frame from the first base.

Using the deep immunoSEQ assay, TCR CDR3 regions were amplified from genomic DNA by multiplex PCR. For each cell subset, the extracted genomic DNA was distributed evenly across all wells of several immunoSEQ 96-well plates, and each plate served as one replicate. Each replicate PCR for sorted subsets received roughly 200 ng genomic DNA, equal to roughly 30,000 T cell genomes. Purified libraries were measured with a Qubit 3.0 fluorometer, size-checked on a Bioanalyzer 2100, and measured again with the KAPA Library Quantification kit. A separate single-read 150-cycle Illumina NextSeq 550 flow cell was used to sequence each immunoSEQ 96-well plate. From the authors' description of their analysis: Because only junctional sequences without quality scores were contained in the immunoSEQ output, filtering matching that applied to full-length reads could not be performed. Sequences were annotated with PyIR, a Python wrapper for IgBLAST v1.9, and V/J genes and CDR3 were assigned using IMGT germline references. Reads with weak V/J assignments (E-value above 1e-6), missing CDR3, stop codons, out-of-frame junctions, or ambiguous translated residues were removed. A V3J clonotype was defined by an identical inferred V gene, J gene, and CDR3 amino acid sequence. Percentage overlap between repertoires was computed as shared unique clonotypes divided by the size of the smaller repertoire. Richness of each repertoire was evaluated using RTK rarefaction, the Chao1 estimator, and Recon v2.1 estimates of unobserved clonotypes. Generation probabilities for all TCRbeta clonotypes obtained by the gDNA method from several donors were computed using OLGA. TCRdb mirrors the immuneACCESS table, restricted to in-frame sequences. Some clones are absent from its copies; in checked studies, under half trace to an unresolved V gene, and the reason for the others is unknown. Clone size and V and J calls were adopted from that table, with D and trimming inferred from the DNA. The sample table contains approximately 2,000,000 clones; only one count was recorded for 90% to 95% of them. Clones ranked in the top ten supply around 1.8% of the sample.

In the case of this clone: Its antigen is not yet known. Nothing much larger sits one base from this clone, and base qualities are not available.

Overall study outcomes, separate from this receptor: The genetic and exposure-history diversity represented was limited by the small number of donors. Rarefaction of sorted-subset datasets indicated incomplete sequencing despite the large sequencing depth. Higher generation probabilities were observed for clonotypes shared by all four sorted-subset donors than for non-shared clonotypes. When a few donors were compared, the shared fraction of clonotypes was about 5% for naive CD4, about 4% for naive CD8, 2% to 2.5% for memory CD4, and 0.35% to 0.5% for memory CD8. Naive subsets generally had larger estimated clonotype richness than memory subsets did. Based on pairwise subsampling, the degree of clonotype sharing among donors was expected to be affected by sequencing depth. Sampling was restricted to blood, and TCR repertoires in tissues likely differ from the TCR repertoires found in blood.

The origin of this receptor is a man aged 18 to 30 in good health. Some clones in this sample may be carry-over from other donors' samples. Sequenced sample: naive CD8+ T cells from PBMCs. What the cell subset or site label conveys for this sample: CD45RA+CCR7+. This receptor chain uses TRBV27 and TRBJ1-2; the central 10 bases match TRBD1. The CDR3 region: CASSLLEPGTGDGYTF. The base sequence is TGTGCCAGCAGTTTATTAGAACCCGGGACAGGGGATGGCTACACCTTC.